This T cell receptor (beta chain) appears in the sequencing data of a study of T cell repertoires in ileal Crohn's disease. Study in general: Under 40% were active smokers at surgery; median disease duration was approximately 8.5 years. Study-level results: Compared with CD4 T cells, sorted CD8 cells carried more expanded clones.

This clone was recorded a few times. Its antigen remains unidentified. Trimming left V 3 bases short and J 7 bases short, with 9 bases between. In germline, CDR1 is DFQATT, CDR2 SNEGSKA (reference sequence). The CDR3 runs to 11 residues. TCRB immunosequencing input was about 520 nanograms of biopsy DNA per sample. Sequenced by immunoSEQ multiplex PCR; TCRdb stores in-frame clones only, minus some. Found here are some 27,000 clones, around 80% of them singletons; the top ten hold around 20%. Sequences were obtained from ileal tissue. This chain joins TRBV20-1 and TRBJ1-1; D is ambiguous. The TCR sequence derives from an adult with Crohn's disease. The CDR3 is CSASFEYEAFF. The CDR3 region has the DNA TGCAGTGCTAGTTTCGAGTATGAAGCTTTCTTT.